This T cell receptor (beta chain) was profiled in a study of a mutant IDH1 vaccine in newly diagnosed glioma. Specified time point: baseline, week 1 (first vaccination visit). The treatment was: pre-vaccination baseline after standard-of-care therapy. From germline, CDR1 is SGHVS and CDR2 FNYEAQ. This CDR3 is built from 14 residues. Trimming cost V 2 bases and J 6 bases, with 14 bases left between them. Profiled with immunoSEQ multiplex PCR; TCRdb holds only in-frame clones, not every one. The data contain about 51,000 clones, about 83% of them singletons. The rearrangement joins TRBV7-6 to TRBJ2-7; D is unclear. This TCR was sampled from a woman in her 40s with glioma. Here the sequenced sample was PBMCs, taken from a glioma patient treated with radiotherapy, temozolomide or both. Here the CDR3 reads CASSLPSVFSEQYF. The CDR3 nucleotides are TGTGCCAGCAGCTTACCCTCTGTCTTTTCCGAGCAGTACTTC. Filled out from reference TRBV7-6 and TRBJ2-7, the complete variable domain reads GAGVSQSPRYKVTKRGQDVALRCDPISGHVSLYWYRQALGQGPEFLTYFNYEAQQDKSGLPNDRFSAERPEGSISTLTIQRTEQRDSAMYRCASSLPSVFSEQYFGPGTRLTVT.